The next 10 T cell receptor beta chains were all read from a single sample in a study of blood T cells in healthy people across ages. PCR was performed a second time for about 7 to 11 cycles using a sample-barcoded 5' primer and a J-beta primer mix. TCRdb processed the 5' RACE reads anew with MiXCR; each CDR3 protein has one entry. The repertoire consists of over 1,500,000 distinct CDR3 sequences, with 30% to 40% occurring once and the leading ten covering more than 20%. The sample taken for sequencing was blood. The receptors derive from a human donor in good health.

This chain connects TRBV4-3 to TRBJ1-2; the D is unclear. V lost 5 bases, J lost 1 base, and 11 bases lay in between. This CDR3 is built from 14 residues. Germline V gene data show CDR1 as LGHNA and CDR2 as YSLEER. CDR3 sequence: CASSSKGNNYGYTF. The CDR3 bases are TGCGCCAGCAGCTCTAAAGGGAATAACTATGGCTACACCTTC.

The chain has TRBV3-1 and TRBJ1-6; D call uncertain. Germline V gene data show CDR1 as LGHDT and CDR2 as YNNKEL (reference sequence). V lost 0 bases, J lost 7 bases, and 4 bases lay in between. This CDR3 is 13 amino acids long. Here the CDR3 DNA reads TGTGCCAGCAGCCAAGAACCGAATTCACCCCTCCACTTT. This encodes CASSQEPNSPLHF.

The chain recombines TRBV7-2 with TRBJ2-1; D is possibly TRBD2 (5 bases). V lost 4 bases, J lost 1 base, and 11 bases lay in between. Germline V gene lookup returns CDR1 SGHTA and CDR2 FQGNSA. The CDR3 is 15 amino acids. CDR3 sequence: CASSWTRSSYNEQFF. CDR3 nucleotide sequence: TGTGCCAGCAGCTGGACTCGCTCTTCCTACAATGAGCAGTTCTTC.

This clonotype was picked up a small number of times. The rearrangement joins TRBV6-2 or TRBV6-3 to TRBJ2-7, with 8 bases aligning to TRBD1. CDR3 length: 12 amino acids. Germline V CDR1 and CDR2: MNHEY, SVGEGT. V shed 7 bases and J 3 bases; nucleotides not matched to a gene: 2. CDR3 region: CASIGQGYEQYF. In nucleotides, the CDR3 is TGTGCCAGCATCGGACAGGGCTACGAGCAGTACTTC.

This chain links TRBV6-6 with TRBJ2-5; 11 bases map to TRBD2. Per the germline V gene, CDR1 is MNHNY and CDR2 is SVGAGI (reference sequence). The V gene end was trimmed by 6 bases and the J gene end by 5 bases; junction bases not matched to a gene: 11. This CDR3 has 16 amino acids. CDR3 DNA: TGTGCCAGCAGCCAAGCCCTAGCGGGGGGCGGGGAGACCCAGTACTTC. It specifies CASSQALAGGGETQYF.

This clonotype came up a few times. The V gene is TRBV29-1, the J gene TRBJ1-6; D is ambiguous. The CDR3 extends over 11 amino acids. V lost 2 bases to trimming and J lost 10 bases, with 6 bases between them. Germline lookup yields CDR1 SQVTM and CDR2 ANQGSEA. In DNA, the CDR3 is TGCAGCGTTGAATCCTACTCACCCCTCCACTTT. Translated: CSVESYSPLHF.

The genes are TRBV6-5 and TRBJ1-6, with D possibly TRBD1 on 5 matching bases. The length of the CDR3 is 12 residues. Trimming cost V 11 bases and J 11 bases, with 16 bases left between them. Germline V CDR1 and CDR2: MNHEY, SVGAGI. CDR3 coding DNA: TGTGCCGAGAAAAAAGAGGGACCACCCCTCCACTTT. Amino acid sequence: CAEKKEGPPLHF.

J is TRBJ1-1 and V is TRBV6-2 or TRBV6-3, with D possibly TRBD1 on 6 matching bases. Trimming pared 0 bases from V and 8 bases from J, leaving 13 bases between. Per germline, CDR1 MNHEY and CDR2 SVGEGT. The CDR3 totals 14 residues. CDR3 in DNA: TGTGCCAGCAGTTACTCGAACAGGGTTATCGAAGCTTTCTTT. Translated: CASSYSNRVIEAFF.

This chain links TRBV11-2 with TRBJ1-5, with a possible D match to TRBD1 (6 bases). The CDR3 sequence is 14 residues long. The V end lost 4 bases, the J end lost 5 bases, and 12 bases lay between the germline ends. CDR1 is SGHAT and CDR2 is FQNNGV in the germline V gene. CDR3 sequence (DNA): TGTGCCAGCAGCTCCAGGGGACTGGATCAGCCCCAGCATTTT. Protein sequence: CASSSRGLDQPQHF.

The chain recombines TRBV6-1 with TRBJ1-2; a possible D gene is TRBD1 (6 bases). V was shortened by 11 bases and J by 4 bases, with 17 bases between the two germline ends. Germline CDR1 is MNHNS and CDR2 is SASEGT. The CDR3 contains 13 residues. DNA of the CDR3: TGTGCCGTCACTACAGGGTGGGGCTATGGCTACACCTTC. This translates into CAVTTGWGYGYTF.